This T cell receptor beta chain was observed in a study of blood T cell repertoires in COVID-19. Categorization into cohorts depended on clinical history that participants reported. Some clones are missing from TCRdb's copy, which holds only in-frame ones; the method was immunoSEQ multiplex PCR. This sample has just over 350,000 clones, with more than 85% found just once. Per germline, CDR1 SNHLY and CDR2 FYNNEI. The CDR3 spans 14 residues. V gave up 5 bases and J gave up 0 bases, with 7 bases separating them. The receptor was isolated from a woman in her twenties or thirties who had recovered from COVID-19. V and J are TRBV2 and TRBJ1-4; D remains unclear. The sample consisted of PBMCs or T cells enriched from blood (not recorded which). The DNA for the CDR3 is TGTGCCAGCAGTTTGGCATCAACTAATGAAAAACTGTTTTTT. Residues: CASSLASTNEKLFF.